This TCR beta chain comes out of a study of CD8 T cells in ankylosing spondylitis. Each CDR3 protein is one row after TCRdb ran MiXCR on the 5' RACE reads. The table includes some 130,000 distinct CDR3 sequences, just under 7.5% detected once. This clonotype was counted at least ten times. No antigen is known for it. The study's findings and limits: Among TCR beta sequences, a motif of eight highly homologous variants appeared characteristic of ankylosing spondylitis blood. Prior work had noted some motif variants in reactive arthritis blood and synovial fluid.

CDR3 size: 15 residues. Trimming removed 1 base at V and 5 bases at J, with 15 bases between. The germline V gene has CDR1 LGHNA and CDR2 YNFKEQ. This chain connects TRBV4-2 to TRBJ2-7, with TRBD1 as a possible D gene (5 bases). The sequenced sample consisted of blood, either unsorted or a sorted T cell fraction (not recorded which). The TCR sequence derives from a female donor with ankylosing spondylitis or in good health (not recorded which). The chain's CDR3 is CASSQARTPSHEQYF. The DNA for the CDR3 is TGTGCCAGCAGCCAAGCCCGGACACCTTCGCACGAGCAGTACTTC.